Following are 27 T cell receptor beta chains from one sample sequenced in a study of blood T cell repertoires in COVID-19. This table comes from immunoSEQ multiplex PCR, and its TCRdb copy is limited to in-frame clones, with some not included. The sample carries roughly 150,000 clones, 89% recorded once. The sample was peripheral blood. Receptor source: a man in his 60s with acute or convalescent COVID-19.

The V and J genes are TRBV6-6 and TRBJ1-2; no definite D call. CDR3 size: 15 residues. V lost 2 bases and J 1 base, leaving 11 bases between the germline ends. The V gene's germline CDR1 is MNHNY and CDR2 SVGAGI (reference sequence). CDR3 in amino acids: CASSYRLEGNYGYTF. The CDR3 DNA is TGTGCCAGCAGTTACCGCCTTGAGGGTAACTATGGCTACACCTTC.

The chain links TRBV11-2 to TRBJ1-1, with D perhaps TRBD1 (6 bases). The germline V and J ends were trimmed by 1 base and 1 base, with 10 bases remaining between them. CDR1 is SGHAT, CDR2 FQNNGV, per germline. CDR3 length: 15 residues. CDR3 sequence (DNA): TGTGCCAGCAGCTTAGTAGGGGGAAGGAACACTGAAGCTTTCTTT. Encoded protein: CASSLVGGRNTEAFF. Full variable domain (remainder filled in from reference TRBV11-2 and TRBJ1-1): EAGVAQSPRYKIIEKRQSVAFWCNPISGHATLYWYQQILGQGPKLLIQFQNNGVVDDSQLPKDRFSAERLKGVDSTLKIQPAKLEDSAVYLCASSLVGGRNTEAFFGQGTRLTVV.

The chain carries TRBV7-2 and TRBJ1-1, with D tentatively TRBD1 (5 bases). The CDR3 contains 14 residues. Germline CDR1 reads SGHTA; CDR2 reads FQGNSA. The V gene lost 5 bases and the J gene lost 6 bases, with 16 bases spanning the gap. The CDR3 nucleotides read TGTGCCAGCAGCCCCCAGTCAGGGTCTGCTGAAGCTTTCTTT. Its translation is CASSPQSGSAEAFF.

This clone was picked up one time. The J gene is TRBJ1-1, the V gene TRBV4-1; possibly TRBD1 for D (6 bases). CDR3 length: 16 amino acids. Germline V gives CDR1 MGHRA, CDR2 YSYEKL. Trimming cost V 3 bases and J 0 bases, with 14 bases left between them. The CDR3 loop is CASSQEPTGLNTEAFF. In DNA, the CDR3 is TGCGCCAGCAGCCAGGAGCCGACAGGTCTGAACACTGAAGCTTTCTTT.

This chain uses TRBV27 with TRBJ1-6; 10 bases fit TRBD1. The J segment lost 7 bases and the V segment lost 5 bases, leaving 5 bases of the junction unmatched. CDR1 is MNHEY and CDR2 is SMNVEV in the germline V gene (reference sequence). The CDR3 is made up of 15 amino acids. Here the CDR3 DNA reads TGTGCCAGCAGTGCCCCGGGACAGGGGAATTCACCCCTCCACTTT. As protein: CASSAPGQGNSPLHF.

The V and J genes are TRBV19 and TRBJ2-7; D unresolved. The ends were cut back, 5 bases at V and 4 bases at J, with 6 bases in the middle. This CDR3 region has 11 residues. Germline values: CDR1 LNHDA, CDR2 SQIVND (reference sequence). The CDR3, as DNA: TGTGCCAGTAGTTCGAGATACGAGCAGTACTTC. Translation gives CASSSRYEQYF.

CDR3 coding DNA: TGCGCCAGCAGTGGGACAGACGCAACTAATGAAAAACTGTTTTTT. Its protein is CASSGTDATNEKLFF. This rearrangement joins TRBV4-3 to TRBJ1-4, with TRBD1 matching 7 bases. V lost 6 bases, J lost 0 bases, and 4 bases stayed unmatched. Germline-derived CDR1 and CDR2 are LGHNA and YSLEER. This CDR3 is 15 amino acids long.

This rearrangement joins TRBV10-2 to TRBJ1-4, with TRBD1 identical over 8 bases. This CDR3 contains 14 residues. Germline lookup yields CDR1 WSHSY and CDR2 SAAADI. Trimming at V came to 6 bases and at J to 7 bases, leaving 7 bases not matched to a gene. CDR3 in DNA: TGCGCCAGCAGCGGACAGGGAAAGGGTGAAAAACTGTTTTTT. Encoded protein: CASSGQGKGEKLFF.

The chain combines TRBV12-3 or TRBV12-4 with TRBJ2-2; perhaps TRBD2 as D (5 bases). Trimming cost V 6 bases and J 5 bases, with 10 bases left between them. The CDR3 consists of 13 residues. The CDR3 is CASRIGGTGELFF. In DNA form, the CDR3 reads TGTGCCAGCAGAATAGGCGGGACCGGGGAGCTGTTTTTT.

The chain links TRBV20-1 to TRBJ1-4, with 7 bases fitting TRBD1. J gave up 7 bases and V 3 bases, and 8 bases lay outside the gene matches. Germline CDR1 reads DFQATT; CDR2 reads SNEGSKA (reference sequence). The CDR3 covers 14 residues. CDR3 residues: CSASVGQMGEKLFF. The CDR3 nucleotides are TGCAGTGCTAGTGTGGGACAGATGGGTGAAAAACTGTTTTTT.

The CDR3 nucleotides are TGTGCCAGCAGTGCTCAGGGGGCAATGCGCAATCAGCCCCAGCATTTT. It is translated as CASSAQGAMRNQPQHF. J is TRBJ1-5 and V is TRBV6-1; 8 positions agree with TRBD1. This CDR3 is 16 amino acids long. J lost 2 bases, V lost 4 bases, and 7 bases had no gene match. Germline-derived CDR1 and CDR2 are MNHNS and SASEGT.

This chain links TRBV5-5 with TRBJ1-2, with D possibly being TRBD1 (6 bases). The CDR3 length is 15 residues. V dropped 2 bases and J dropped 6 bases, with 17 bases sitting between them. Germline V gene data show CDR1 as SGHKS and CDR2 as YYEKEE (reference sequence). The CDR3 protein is CASSLTGTGRDGYTF. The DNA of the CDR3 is TGTGCCAGCAGCTTAACAGGGACGGGTAGGGATGGCTACACCTTC. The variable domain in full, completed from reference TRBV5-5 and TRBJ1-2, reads DAGVTQSPTHLIKTRGQQVTLRCSPISGHKSVSWYQQVLGQGPQFIFQYYEKEERGRGNFPDRFSARQFPNYSSELNVNALLLGDSALYLCASSLTGTGRDGYTFGSGTRLTVV.

The CDR3 DNA is TGTGCCAGCAGCCCAGGACAGAGTTTCCAAGAGACCCAGTACTTC. Translation: CASSPGQSFQETQYF. The chain employs TRBV7-2 and TRBJ2-5; D is perhaps TRBD1 (6 bases). V lost 5 bases to trimming and J lost 1 base, with 14 bases between them. Germline CDR1 SGHTA, CDR2 FQGNSA. The CDR3 totals 15 residues.

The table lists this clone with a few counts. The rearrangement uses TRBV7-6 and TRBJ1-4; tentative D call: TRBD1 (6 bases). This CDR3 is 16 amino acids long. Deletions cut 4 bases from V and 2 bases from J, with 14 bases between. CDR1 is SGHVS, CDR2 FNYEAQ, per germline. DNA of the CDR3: TGTGCCAGCAGCTCCCCTCAGGGGATGACTAATGAAAAACTGTTTTTT. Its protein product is CASSSPQGMTNEKLFF.

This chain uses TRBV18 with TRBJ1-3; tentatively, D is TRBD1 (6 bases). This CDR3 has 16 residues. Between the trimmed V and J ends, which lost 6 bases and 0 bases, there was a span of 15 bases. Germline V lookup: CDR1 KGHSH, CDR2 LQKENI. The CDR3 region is CASSQVPQGSGNTIYF. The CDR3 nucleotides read TGTGCCAGCTCGCAGGTCCCACAGGGCTCTGGAAACACCATATATTTT.

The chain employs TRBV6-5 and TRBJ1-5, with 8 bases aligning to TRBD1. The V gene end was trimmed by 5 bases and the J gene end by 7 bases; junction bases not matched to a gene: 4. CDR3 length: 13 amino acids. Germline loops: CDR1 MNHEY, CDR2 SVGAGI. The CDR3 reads CASSRDRQQPQHF. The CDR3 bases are TGTGCCAGCAGTCGGGACAGGCAACAGCCCCAGCATTTT.

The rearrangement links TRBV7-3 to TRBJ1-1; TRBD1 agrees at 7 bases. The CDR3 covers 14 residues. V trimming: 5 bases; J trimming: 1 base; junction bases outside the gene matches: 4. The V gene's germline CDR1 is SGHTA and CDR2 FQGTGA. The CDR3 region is CASSATGQNTEAFF. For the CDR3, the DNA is TGTGCCAGCAGCGCGACAGGGCAGAACACTGAAGCTTTCTTT. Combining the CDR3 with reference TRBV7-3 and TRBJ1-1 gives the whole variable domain GAGVSQTPSNKVTEKGKYVELRCDPISGHTALYWYRQSLGQGPEFLIYFQGTGAADDSGLPNDRFFAVRPEGSVSTLKIQRTERGDSAVYLCASSATGQNTEAFFGQGTRLTVV.

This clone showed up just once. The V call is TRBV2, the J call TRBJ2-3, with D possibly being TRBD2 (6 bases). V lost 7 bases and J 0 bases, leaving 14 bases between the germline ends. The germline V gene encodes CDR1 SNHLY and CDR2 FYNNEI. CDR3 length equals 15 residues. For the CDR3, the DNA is TGTGCCAGCACCCGGAGGGCTCTTAGCACAGATACGCAGTATTTT. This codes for CASTRRALSTDTQYF.

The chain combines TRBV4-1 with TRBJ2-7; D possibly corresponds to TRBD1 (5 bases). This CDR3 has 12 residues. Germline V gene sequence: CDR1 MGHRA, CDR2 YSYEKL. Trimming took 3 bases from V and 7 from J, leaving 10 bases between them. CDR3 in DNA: TGCGCCAGCAGCCAGGGCAGGGATGAGCAGTACTTC. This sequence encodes CASSQGRDEQYF.

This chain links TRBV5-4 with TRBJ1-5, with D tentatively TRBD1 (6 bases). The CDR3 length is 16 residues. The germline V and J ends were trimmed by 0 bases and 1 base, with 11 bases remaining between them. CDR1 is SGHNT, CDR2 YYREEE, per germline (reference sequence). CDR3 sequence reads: CASSLGGQQSNQPQHF. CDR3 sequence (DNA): TGTGCCAGCAGCTTGGGGGGACAACAAAGCAATCAGCCCCAGCATTTT.

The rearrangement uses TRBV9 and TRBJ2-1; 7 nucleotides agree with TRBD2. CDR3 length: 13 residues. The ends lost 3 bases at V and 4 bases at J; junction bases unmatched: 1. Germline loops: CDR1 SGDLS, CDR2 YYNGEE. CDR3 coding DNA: TGTGCCAGCAGCGAGGGACTATACAATGAGCAGTTCTTC. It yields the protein CASSEGLYNEQFF.

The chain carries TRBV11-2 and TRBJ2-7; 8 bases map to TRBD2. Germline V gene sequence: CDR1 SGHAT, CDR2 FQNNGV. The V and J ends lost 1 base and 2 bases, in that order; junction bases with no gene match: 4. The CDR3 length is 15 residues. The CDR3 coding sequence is TGTGCCAGCAGCTTAGTGACTAGCGAGGCCTACGAGCAGTACTTC. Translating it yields CASSLVTSEAYEQYF.

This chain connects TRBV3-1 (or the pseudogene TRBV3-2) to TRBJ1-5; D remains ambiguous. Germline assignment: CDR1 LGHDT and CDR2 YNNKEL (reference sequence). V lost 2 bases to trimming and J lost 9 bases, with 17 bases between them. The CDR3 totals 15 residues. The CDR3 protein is CASSQSGAMIMPQHF. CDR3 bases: TGTGCCAGCAGCCAAAGTGGAGCTATGATCATGCCCCAGCATTTT.

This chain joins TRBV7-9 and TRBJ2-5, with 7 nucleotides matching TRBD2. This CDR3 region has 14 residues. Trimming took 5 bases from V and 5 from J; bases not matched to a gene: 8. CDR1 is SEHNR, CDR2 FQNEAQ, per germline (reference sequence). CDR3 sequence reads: CASSPSGTWETQYF. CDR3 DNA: TGTGCCAGCAGCCCCAGCGGGACGTGGGAGACCCAGTACTTC.

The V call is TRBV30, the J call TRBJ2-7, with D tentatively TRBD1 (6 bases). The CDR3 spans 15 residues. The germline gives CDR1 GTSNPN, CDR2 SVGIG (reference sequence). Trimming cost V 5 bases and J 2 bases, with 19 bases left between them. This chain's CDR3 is CAWRRETGPTYEQYF. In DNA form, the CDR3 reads TGTGCCTGGCGGAGAGAAACAGGGCCTACCTACGAGCAGTACTTC.

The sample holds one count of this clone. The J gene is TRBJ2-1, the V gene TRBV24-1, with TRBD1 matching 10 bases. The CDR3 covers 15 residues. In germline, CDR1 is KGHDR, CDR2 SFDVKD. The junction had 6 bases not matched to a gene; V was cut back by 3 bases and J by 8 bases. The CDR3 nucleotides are TGTGCCACCAGTGATCTCGGACAGGGGGTGGATGAGCAGTTCTTC. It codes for CATSDLGQGVDEQFF.

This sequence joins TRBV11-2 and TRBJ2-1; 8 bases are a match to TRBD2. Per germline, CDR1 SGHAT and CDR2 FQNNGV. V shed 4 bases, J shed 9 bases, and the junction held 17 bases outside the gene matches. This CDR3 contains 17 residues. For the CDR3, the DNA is TGTGCCAGCAGCTCGAACAGCCGACTAGCGCGGGGTGTTGAGCAGTTCTTC. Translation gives CASSSNSRLARGVEQFF.